The rows below give T cell receptor beta chains drawn from one sample of a study of control samples from healthy donors and cancer patients. The data were produced by immunoSEQ multiplex PCR, yet TCRdb's version contains in-frame clones alone and is incomplete. The sample has fewer than 500,000 clones; approximately 92% are singletons. The specimen was PBMCs. These receptors were taken from a man between 35 and 55 years old with head and neck cancer. CDR3s include the opening cysteine and the closing phenylalanine or tryptophan. D genes are given only for firm matches. A row's size may be missing; if present it is once, few, many or a size class.

d_call: NA; clone_size: NA; v_call: TRBV5-4; j_call: TRBJ2-3; cdr3_aa: CASSLISTSDTQYF; cdr3_nt: TGTGCCAGCAGCTTGATCTCGACCTCCGATACGCAGTATTTT
d_call: NA; clone_size: NA; v_call: TRBV6-2/TRBV6-3; j_call: TRBJ1-5; cdr3_aa: CASSRQSNQPQHF; cdr3_nt: TGTGCCAGCAGTCGCCAGAGCAATCAGCCCCAGCATTTT
d_call: TRBD1; clone_size: NA; v_call: TRBV6-6; j_call: TRBJ2-3; cdr3_aa: CASSQTGGRTDTQYF; cdr3_nt: TGTGCCAGCAGTCAGACAGGGGGCCGCACAGATACGCAGTATTTT
d_call: NA; clone_size: NA; v_call: TRBV6-5; j_call: TRBJ1-6; cdr3_aa: CASSSSMATRDSPLHF; cdr3_nt: TGTGCCAGCAGTTCTTCTATGGCCACCAGGGATTCACCCCTCCACTTT
d_call: NA; clone_size: NA; v_call: TRBV30; j_call: TRBJ2-2; cdr3_aa: CAWSWGRQTNTGELFF; cdr3_nt: TGTGCCTGGAGTTGGGGCCGACAAACGAACACCGGGGAGCTGTTTTTT
d_call: TRBD2; clone_size: NA; v_call: TRBV6-5; j_call: TRBJ2-7; cdr3_aa: CASRRGREGYEQYF; cdr3_nt: TGTGCCAGCAGGAGGGGACGGGAGGGCTACGAGCAGTACTTC
d_call: NA; clone_size: NA; v_call: TRBV4-3; j_call: TRBJ1-2; cdr3_aa: CASSPEYEVYGYTF; cdr3_nt: TGCGCCAGCAGCCCTGAATACGAGGTCTATGGCTACACCTTC
d_call: NA; clone_size: NA; v_call: TRBV7-3; j_call: TRBJ2-3; cdr3_aa: CASSSDGGSIDTQYF; cdr3_nt: TGTGCCAGCAGCTCCGACGGAGGTAGTATTGATACGCAGTATTTT
d_call: TRBD2; clone_size: NA; v_call: TRBV2; j_call: TRBJ2-7; cdr3_aa: CASSVGLARPVYF; cdr3_nt: TGTGCCAGCAGTGTGGGACTAGCGAGACCGGTGTACTTC
d_call: TRBD1; clone_size: NA; v_call: TRBV4-1; j_call: TRBJ1-6; cdr3_aa: CASSQDRGQGYSYNSPLHF; cdr3_nt: TGCGCCAGCAGCCAAGATCGGGGACAGGGGTATTCCTATAATTCACCCCTCCACTTT
d_call: TRBD1; clone_size: NA; v_call: TRBV25-1; j_call: TRBJ1-2; cdr3_aa: CASSEWTGIGGYTF; cdr3_nt: TGTGCCAGCAGTGAATGGACAGGGATCGGCGGCTACACCTTC
d_call: TRBD1; clone_size: NA; v_call: TRBV2; j_call: TRBJ1-4; cdr3_aa: CASSSTQDRGAEKLFF; cdr3_nt: TGTGCCAGCAGTTCGACACAAGACAGGGGGGCGGAAAAACTGTTTTTT
d_call: NA; clone_size: NA; v_call: TRBV12-5; j_call: TRBJ1-4; cdr3_aa: CASGPGQLNEKLFF; cdr3_nt: TGTGCTAGTGGTCCCGGACAGCTGAATGAAAAACTGTTTTTT
d_call: TRBD2; clone_size: NA; v_call: TRBV20-1; j_call: TRBJ2-1; cdr3_aa: CSTGTSGGQFF; cdr3_nt: TGCAGTACAGGGACTAGCGGGGGGCAGTTCTTC
d_call: TRBD2; clone_size: NA; v_call: TRBV19; j_call: TRBJ2-2; cdr3_aa: CATLRLAGGPPGELFF; cdr3_nt: TGTGCCACCCTTCGACTAGCGGGAGGGCCCCCCGGGGAGCTGTTTTTT
d_call: NA; clone_size: NA; v_call: TRBV7-3; j_call: TRBJ2-6; cdr3_aa: CASSLRLPGANVLTF; cdr3_nt: TGTGCCAGCAGCTTACGACTGCCTGGGGCCAACGTCCTGACTTTC
d_call: TRBD1; clone_size: NA; v_call: TRBV20-1; j_call: TRBJ2-7; cdr3_aa: CSAIQGLEQYF; cdr3_nt: TGCAGTGCGATACAGGGGCTCGAGCAGTACTTC
d_call: NA; clone_size: NA; v_call: TRBV6-2/TRBV6-3; j_call: TRBJ2-7; cdr3_aa: CASSLGLLYEQYF; cdr3_nt: TGTGCCAGCAGCCTAGGACTTCTCTACGAGCAGTACTTC
d_call: NA; clone_size: NA; v_call: TRBV18; j_call: TRBJ1-5; cdr3_aa: CASSPARGSVQPQHF; cdr3_nt: TGTGCCAGCTCACCAGCCAGGGGTTCGGTTCAGCCCCAGCATTTT
d_call: NA; clone_size: few; v_call: TRBV5-1; j_call: TRBJ1-1; cdr3_aa: CASSTRGTNTEAFF; cdr3_nt: TGCGCCAGCAGCACGAGGGGGACGAACACTGAAGCTTTCTTT
d_call: NA; clone_size: NA; v_call: TRBV28; j_call: TRBJ2-5; cdr3_aa: CATEGGVVETQYF; cdr3_nt: TGTGCCACCGAAGGGGGGGTGGTAGAGACCCAGTACTTC
d_call: TRBD1; clone_size: NA; v_call: TRBV5-4; j_call: TRBJ2-5; cdr3_aa: CASSGTGGETQYF; cdr3_nt: TGTGCCAGCAGCGGGACAGGCGGGGAGACCCAGTACTTC
d_call: TRBD1; clone_size: NA; v_call: TRBV5-1; j_call: TRBJ1-1; cdr3_aa: CASSPGQGAYTEAFF; cdr3_nt: TGCGCCAGCAGCCCTGGACAGGGGGCCTACACTGAAGCTTTCTTT
d_call: TRBD2; clone_size: NA; v_call: TRBV4-2; j_call: TRBJ2-1; cdr3_aa: CASSPGLAGESSYNEQFF; cdr3_nt: TGTGCCAGCAGCCCAGGACTAGCGGGAGAGAGCTCCTACAATGAGCAGTTCTTC
d_call: TRBD1; clone_size: NA; v_call: TRBV6-6; j_call: TRBJ2-7; cdr3_aa: CASSSQGANNYEQYF; cdr3_nt: TGTGCCAGCAGTTCCCAGGGGGCCAACAACTACGAGCAGTACTTC
d_call: TRBD2; clone_size: NA; v_call: TRBV2; j_call: TRBJ2-1; cdr3_aa: CASPSGREQFF; cdr3_nt: TGTGCCAGTCCTAGCGGGAGGGAGCAGTTCTTC
d_call: NA; clone_size: NA; v_call: TRBV2; j_call: TRBJ1-1; cdr3_aa: CASSGGRRNTEAFF; cdr3_nt: TGTGCCAGCAGTGGGGGGCGGAGGAACACTGAAGCTTTCTTT
d_call: NA; clone_size: NA; v_call: TRBV6-6; j_call: TRBJ1-5; cdr3_aa: CASSSGHNQPQHF; cdr3_nt: TGTGCCAGCAGTTCAGGGCACAATCAGCCCCAGCATTTT